The clone carrying this TCR beta chain was found once. The entry originates in a study of OX40 agonist ivuxolimab in advanced cancers. Turning to the study itself: The dose-escalation cohort was around 83% male, with a mean age of approximately 61 years, ranging about 23 to 90. Two patients with cutaneous melanoma and one with hepatocellular carcinoma, three in total, showed partial responses.

Only in-frame clones appear in the TCRdb table, and some are missing; sequencing was by immunoSEQ multiplex PCR. The table records tens of thousands of clones, under 95% of them present only once. Germline CDR1 and CDR2: MNHEY and SVGAGI. CDR3 length: 13 amino acids. V shed 5 bases and J shed 0 bases, with 8 bases lying between them. The J gene is TRBJ2-7, the V gene TRBV6-5, with a possible D match to TRBD1 (7 bases). This TCR was sampled from an adult with an advanced solid tumor such as melanoma, head and neck, liver or kidney cancer. Material: CD4+ or CD8+ T cells sorted from blood, obtained in a trial of the OX40 agonist ivuxolimab. The CDR3 bases are TGTGCCAGCAGTCAGGGGGGCTCCTACGAGCAGTACTTC. Translated: CASSQGGSYEQYF.